The rows below give T cell receptor beta chains drawn from one sample of a study of blood T cells in healthy people across ages. TCRdb passed the 5' RACE reads through MiXCR, listing each CDR3 protein once. The sample has some 790,000 distinct CDR3 sequences; 29% are singletons. Sequenced input: blood. The source is a woman older than 75 in good health. CDR3s include the opening cysteine and the closing phenylalanine or tryptophan. D genes are given only for firm matches. Expanded clones are given a class, and other clones once, few, many or no size at all.

TGTGCCAGCAGCAGATTGACTAGCGGGGCCGGTGAGCAGTTCTTC,CASSRLTSGAGEQFF,many,TRBV5-6,TRBD2,TRBJ2-1
TGCAGTGCTAGAGATTACAGCCGGCGGGAGACCCAGTACTTC,CSARDYSRRETQYF,many,TRBV20-1,.,TRBJ2-5
TGTGCCACCAGCAGAGGTGGTCAGAGCCAAGAGACCCAGTACTTC,CATSRGGQSQETQYF,many,TRBV15,.,TRBJ2-5
TGTGCCAGCAGCTTATTCGGACTAGCGGGGGGGTCGTACCAAGAGACCCAGTACTTC,CASSLFGLAGGSYQETQYF,many,TRBV7-2,TRBD2,TRBJ2-5
TGTGCCAGCAGTTTACGCACGGGACAGACGGCAGATACGCAGTATTTT,CASSLRTGQTADTQYF,.,TRBV12-3/TRBV12-4,TRBD1,TRBJ2-3
TGTGCCAGCGGACCCTCCACGACTTGGCCCCAGCATTTT,CASGPSTTWPQHF,.,TRBV6-2/TRBV6-3,.,TRBJ1-5
TGCAGTGCTAGGCTATTAGAGACCCAGTACTTC,CSARLLETQYF,.,TRBV20-1,.,TRBJ2-5
TGTGCCACCAGCAGAGATAAGGGTAGCCACCACGAGCAGTACTTC,CATSRDKGSHHEQYF,.,TRBV15,.,TRBJ2-7
TGTGCCAGCAGCAGACAGCCCGATAATTCACCCCTCCACTTT,CASSRQPDNSPLHF,many,TRBV9,.,TRBJ1-6
TGTGCCAGCAGGCGACTAGCGACACTGGGGACCCAGTACTTC,CASRRLATLGTQYF,.,TRBV6-5,TRBD2,TRBJ2-5
TGTGCCAGCACCCTCAGAGGGCAGGGAGATAATTCACCCCTCCACTTT,CASTLRGQGDNSPLHF,.,TRBV27,.,TRBJ1-6
TGTGCCAGCTCAACCACAGCATCTGGAAACACCATATATTTT,CASSTTASGNTIYF,.,TRBV18,.,TRBJ1-3
TGCAGTGCTCAGACCCAGGGAGTCGACGCAGATACGCAGTATTTT,CSAQTQGVDADTQYF,many,TRBV20-1,.,TRBJ2-3
TGTGCCTGCTCACCACCGAGGCAAGGGGGCAATGAGCAGTACTTC,CACSPPRQGGNEQYF,.,TRBV18,TRBD1,TRBJ2-7
TGTGCCAGCAGCCCAGGACTGCGGGGGGCCGGCACAGATACGCAGTATTTT,CASSPGLRGAGTDTQYF,many,TRBV7-2,TRBD2,TRBJ2-3
TGTGCCAGTAGTTCAAATGCCGTACAGGGGACGCAGTATTTT,CASSSNAVQGTQYF,.,TRBV19,TRBD1,TRBJ2-3
TGTGCCAGCCGGGGGGAGCTGAACACTGAAGCTTTCTTT,CASRGELNTEAFF,once,TRBV6-6,.,TRBJ1-1
TGTGCCAGCAGCTTCACGAGGACGGGGACCTACGAGCAGTACTTC,CASSFTRTGTYEQYF,many,TRBV7-2,.,TRBJ2-7
TGTGCCAGCAGCCCACCCGGGCTACAAGAGACCCAGTACTTC,CASSPPGLQETQYF,many,TRBV7-2,.,TRBJ2-5
TGCGCCAGCAGGCGGACTAGCGGGGACGAGGGAAAAATTCAGTACTTC,CASRRTSGDEGKIQYF,many,TRBV5-1,TRBD2,TRBJ2-4
TGTGCCACCAGTGATGTCAATTACAATGAGCAGTTCTTC,CATSDVNYNEQFF,many,TRBV24-1,.,TRBJ2-1
TGTGCCAGCAGTCACCCCCTCCGGGGCGCGGGCGTACAAGCTTTCTTT,CASSHPLRGAGVQAFF,.,TRBV6-2/TRBV6-3,.,TRBJ1-1
TGTGCCAGCAGTTACATTACAGGGGTGGTCCGCACAGATACGCAGTATTTT,CASSYITGVVRTDTQYF,few,TRBV6-6,TRBD1,TRBJ2-3
TGTGCCACCAGTGATCCCGGGGGGGCCAGCACAGATACGCAGTATTTT,CATSDPGGASTDTQYF,few,TRBV24-1,TRBD2,TRBJ2-3
TGTGCCAGCAGCTTAGCGCCAGCGGGGGTCTACACAGATACGCAGTATTTT,CASSLAPAGVYTDTQYF,many,TRBV7-2,TRBD2,TRBJ2-3